Sequencing of this T cell receptor (beta chain) was carried out in a study of memory B cells and T cells in multiple sclerosis. Findings and caveats of the study: Compartments had unequal clone-set sizes, affecting shared clonotype counts.

The protocol was immunoSEQ multiplex PCR, while the TCRdb copy is restricted to in-frame clones and leaves out a portion. The table lists about 46,000 clones, roughly 82% of them singletons. Trimming removed 4 bases from V and 0 bases from J, with 19 bases in between. Germline V gene data show CDR1 as SGDLS and CDR2 as YYNGEE. The CDR3 has 17 amino acids. This clone was picked up one time. What it binds is unknown. After stimulus-free culture, autoproliferating CFSE-dim and non-proliferating CFSE-high T cells were sequenced separately. Cultures began with roughly 5x10^7 CFSE-labeled PBMCs, unstimulated for roughly 7 days, with replicate wells pooled. Without exogenous stimuli, around 0.49 uM CFSE-labeled PBMCs were cultured serum-free.

Sequencing was done on a sample of PBMCs from blood kept in culture. This TCR came from a human donor with multiple sclerosis. The chain couples TRBV9 to TRBJ2-5; D unclear. DNA of the CDR3: TGTGCCAGCAGCCCTCGCGCGTCTTGGGGAAACCAAGAGACCCAGTACTTC. This gives the protein CASSPRASWGNQETQYF.